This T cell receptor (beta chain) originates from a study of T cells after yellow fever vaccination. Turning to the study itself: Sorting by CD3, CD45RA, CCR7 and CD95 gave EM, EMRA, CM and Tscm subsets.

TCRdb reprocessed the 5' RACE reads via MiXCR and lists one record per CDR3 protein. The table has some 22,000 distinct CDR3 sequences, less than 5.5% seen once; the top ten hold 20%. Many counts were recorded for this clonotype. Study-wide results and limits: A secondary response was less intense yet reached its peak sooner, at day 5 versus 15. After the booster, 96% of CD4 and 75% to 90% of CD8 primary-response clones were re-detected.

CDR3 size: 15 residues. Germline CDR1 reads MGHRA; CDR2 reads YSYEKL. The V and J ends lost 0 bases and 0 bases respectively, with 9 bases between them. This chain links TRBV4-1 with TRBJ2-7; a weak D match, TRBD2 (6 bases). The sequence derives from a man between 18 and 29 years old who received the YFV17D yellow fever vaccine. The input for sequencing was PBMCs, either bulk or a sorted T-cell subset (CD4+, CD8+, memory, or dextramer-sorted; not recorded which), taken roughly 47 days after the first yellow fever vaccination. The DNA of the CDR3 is TGCGCCAGCAGCCAAGAACGGGGGTCCTCCTACGAGCAGTACTTC. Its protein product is CASSQERGSSYEQYF.